These T cell receptor beta chains were read from a single sample in a study of blood T cell repertoires in COVID-19. Assay: immunoSEQ multiplex PCR; the TCRdb copy retains only in-frame clones and omits some. The table includes about 42,000 clones, around 84% detected once. Specimen: peripheral blood. The receptors stem from a man between 65 and 85 years old with acute or convalescent COVID-19. Both conserved end residues are part of each CDR3. A D gene is named only where the DNA matches it firmly. The size of a clone is reported for some rows only, either as once, few or many, or as a class for expanded clones.

J gene	D gene	V gene	clone size	CDR3 DNA	CDR3 protein
TRBJ2-2	-	TRBV19	-	TGTGCCAGTAGCAGGGGGAACACCGGGGAGCTGTTTTTT	CASSRGNTGELFF
TRBJ2-7	TRBD1	TRBV5-1	-	TGCGCCAGCAGCTTTTCATCCGGGACAGGGGACAGGGAGCAGTACTTC	CASSFSSGTGDREQYF
TRBJ2-5	-	TRBV19	-	TGTGCCAGTAGTGTTACAGGGAGCCAAGAGACCCAGTACTTC	CASSVTGSQETQYF
TRBJ1-1	-	TRBV15	-	TGTGCCACCAGCAGAGAGTCGAGAGGTAGAAAAGCTTTCTTT	CATSRESRGRKAFF
TRBJ2-3	-	TRBV24-1	once	TGTGCCACCAGTGAGACGGGACGGCGGACAGGCACAGATACGCAGTATTTT	CATSETGRRTGTDTQYF
TRBJ1-3	-	TRBV30	-	TGTGCCTGGAGTGTAGGGGCGCTCTCTGGAAACACCATATATTTT	CAWSVGALSGNTIYF
TRBJ2-1	TRBD1	TRBV7-2	-	TGTGCCAGCAGCAAGGACAGGGGAGCCTACAATGAGCAGTTCTTC	CASSKDRGAYNEQFF
TRBJ2-5	TRBD1	TRBV5-5	-	TGTGCCAGCAGCTGGACAGGGGGCACCGAAGAGACCCAGTACTTC	CASSWTGGTEETQYF
TRBJ2-1	TRBD1	TRBV5-1	-	TGCGCCAGCAGCTTGGAAGGACAGGGGGGTGGTGAGCAGTTCTTC	CASSLEGQGGGEQFF
TRBJ2-2	TRBD2	TRBV4-2	-	TGTGCCAGCAGCCAAGATAGAAGCGGGGGGGCGAACACCGGGGAGCTGTTTTTT	CASSQDRSGGANTGELFF
TRBJ1-6	TRBD1	TRBV5-6	-	TGTGCCAGCAGCCTGCTTCTGGGGACAGATTATAATTCACCCCTCCACTTT	CASSLLLGTDYNSPLHF
TRBJ1-5	-	TRBV19	-	TGTGCCAGTACTCAGAGCAATCAGCCCCAGCATTTT	CASTQSNQPQHF
TRBJ2-7	-	TRBV7-2	-	TGTGCCAGCAGCCCTCACGCCGGCGGCGTGCAGGGAGGCGAGCAGTACTTC	CASSPHAGGVQGGEQYF
TRBJ2-7	-	TRBV7-2	-	TGTGCCAGCAGCTTAGTTACAGGGTCCACCGAGCAGTACTTC	CASSLVTGSTEQYF
TRBJ1-1	TRBD1	TRBV6-5	-	TGTGCCTCCCACGGGACAGGGTCGAACACTGAAGCTTTCTTT	CASHGTGSNTEAFF
TRBJ2-7	-	TRBV7-6	-	TGTGCCAGCAGCTTAGTCGGTTCCCTCTACGAGCAGTACTTC	CASSLVGSLYEQYF
TRBJ1-2	TRBD1	TRBV4-3	-	TGCGCCAGCAGCCAAAGAGATAGGGGACAGGGGGCTGACGGCTACACCTTC	CASSQRDRGQGADGYTF
TRBJ2-5	TRBD2	TRBV7-2	-	TGTGCCAGCAGCTTAAATCCGCGGGGGGCCGCAGAGACCCAGTACTTC	CASSLNPRGAAETQYF
TRBJ2-1	TRBD2	TRBV5-5	-	TGTGCCAGCAGCACGCGGACTAGCGGAGTCAAGCAGTTCTTC	CASSTRTSGVKQFF
TRBJ1-5	-	TRBV27	-	TGTGCCACCCTATCCCGAGGCAATCAGCCCCAGCATTTT	CATLSRGNQPQHF
TRBJ1-4	-	TRBV11-2	few	TGTGCCAGCAGCCTACAGAATGAAAAACTGTTTTTT	CASSLQNEKLFF
TRBJ1-1	TRBD1	TRBV18	-	TGTGCCAGCTCACTTGGACAGGGGGCATCGAACACTGAAGCTTTCTTT	CASSLGQGASNTEAFF
TRBJ1-2	TRBD1	TRBV27	few	TGTGCCAGCAGTTTATCAAAACAGGGGAGCTATGGCTACACCTTC	CASSLSKQGSYGYTF
TRBJ1-4	-	TRBV10-2	-	TGCGCCAGCAGTGAGGGGACACAGGATACGGCAAAACTGTTTTTT	CASSEGTQDTAKLFF
TRBJ2-7	TRBD2	TRBV19	-	TGTGCCAGTAGTCCGACTAGCGGGAGGCCCGGCGAGCAGTACTTC	CASSPTSGRPGEQYF
TRBJ1-2	-	TRBV19	-	TGTGCCAGTACTCAGGGCCCAGGCTATGGCTACACCTTC	CASTQGPGYGYTF
TRBJ1-2	TRBD1	TRBV6-5	-	TGTGCCAGCAGACAGGGGGCAAATGGCTACACCTTC	CASRQGANGYTF
TRBJ2-1	-	TRBV5-4	-	TGTGCCAGCAGCTTGCAGTCCTACAATGAGCAGTTCTTC	CASSLQSYNEQFF
TRBJ1-6	TRBD1	TRBV3-1/TRBV3-2	-	TGTGCCAGCAGCGGACAGGTGAATAATTCACCCCTCCACTTT	CASSGQVNNSPLHF
TRBJ2-5	-	TRBV6-2/TRBV6-3	-	TGTGCCAGCAGCTTCTGGAGGGCAGAACAAGAGACCCAGTACTTC	CASSFWRAEQETQYF
TRBJ2-5	-	TRBV20-1	once	TGCAGTGCCCTTAAACAAGAGACCCAGTACTTC	CSALKQETQYF
TRBJ2-3	-	TRBV25-1	-	TGTGCCAGCAGTGAACCGGGGATCACAGATACGCAGTATTTT	CASSEPGITDTQYF
TRBJ1-1	-	TRBV5-6	-	TGTGCCAGCAGCCTCCAGGGACATTTGAACACTGAAGCTTTCTTT	CASSLQGHLNTEAFF
TRBJ1-2	-	TRBV5-4	few	TGTGCCAGCAGCGAGGGACTTCGGATGGGCTATGGCTACACCTTC	CASSEGLRMGYGYTF
TRBJ1-6	-	TRBV14	-	TGTGCCAGCAGCCAATTCGAAGGGGATGGTGATTCACCCCTCCACTTT	CASSQFEGDGDSPLHF
TRBJ1-1	-	TRBV29-1	-	TGCAGCGTTATTGCAGGGGCCACTGAAGCTTTCTTT	CSVIAGATEAFF
TRBJ1-1	TRBD1	TRBV24-1	-	TGTGCCACCAGTGACCCTGGACAGGGCGTGGATGAAGCTTTCTTT	CATSDPGQGVDEAFF
TRBJ2-3	TRBD2	TRBV5-1	-	TGCGCCAGCAGCTTGGAGGCTAGCGGAACAGATACGCAGTATTTT	CASSLEASGTDTQYF
TRBJ2-5	TRBD2	TRBV11-2	-	TGTGCCAGCAGCTTAAGTCAGCGGGGGGCTGTGGAGACCCAGTACTTC	CASSLSQRGAVETQYF
TRBJ2-1	TRBD2	TRBV6-6	-	TGTGCCAGCGCTAGCGGGTCCCCTGAGCAGTTCTTC	CASASGSPEQFF
TRBJ1-1	-	TRBV7-9	-	TGTGCCAGCAGCTTACAGGGAGGCGGCACTGAAGCTTTCTTT	CASSLQGGGTEAFF
TRBJ2-1	TRBD2	TRBV11-3	-	TGTGCCAGCAGCCCTACAGCGGGAAGCTCTACTGAGCAGTTCTTC	CASSPTAGSSTEQFF
TRBJ1-2	-	TRBV30	-	TGTGCCTGGAGTCTAGGAGGGAGCTATGGCTACACCTTC	CAWSLGGSYGYTF
TRBJ2-3	-	TRBV6-2/TRBV6-3	-	TGTGCCAGCAGTCGTTCGGGGTTCACAGATACGCAGTATTTT	CASSRSGFTDTQYF
TRBJ1-6	-	TRBV11-2	-	TGTGCCAGCAGCGGACGACAGTATTCACCCCTCCACTTT	CASSGRQYSPLHF
TRBJ1-1	TRBD1	TRBV19	-	TGTGCCAGTAGCACACCGGGACAGGGGGCGCGGGGCACTGAAGCTTTCTTT	CASSTPGQGARGTEAFF
TRBJ1-2	TRBD1	TRBV24-1	-	TGTGCCACCAGTCCCCAGGACAGGTCCGGTGGCTACACCTTC	CATSPQDRSGGYTF
TRBJ1-3	TRBD1	TRBV2	-	TGTGCCAGCAGGACAGGGTTGGCAAACACCATATATTTT	CASRTGLANTIYF
TRBJ2-7	TRBD2	TRBV9	-	TGTGCCAGCAGCGTAGCTAGCGGGAGGGCAGGGGAGCAGTACTTC	CASSVASGRAGEQYF
TRBJ1-1	TRBD1	TRBV6-5	-	TGTGCCAGCAGTTGGGACAGGGGTGCCGAAGCTTTCTTT	CASSWDRGAEAFF
TRBJ2-1	TRBD1	TRBV7-9	-	TGTGCCAGCAGCCGCTTACTGACAGGGGACGATGAGCAGTTCTTC	CASSRLLTGDDEQFF
TRBJ2-1	TRBD2	TRBV5-1	-	TGCGCCAGCAGCTTGGGGACTAGTCTCTATGAGCAGTTCTTC	CASSLGTSLYEQFF
TRBJ1-3	-	TRBV25-1	-	TGTGCCAGCATCACAGAGTTTTCAGGAAACACCATATATTTT	CASITEFSGNTIYF
TRBJ1-4	TRBD1	TRBV3-1/TRBV3-2	-	TGTGCCAGCAGCCAAGGTGACAGGGGTGAAAAACTGTTTTTT	CASSQGDRGEKLFF